The 21 T cell receptor beta chains below all came from one sample that was sequenced in a study of PD-L1 blockade in urothelial cancer. The assay was immunoSEQ multiplex PCR, and TCRdb's table has in-frame clones only and misses some. The data hold 50,000 or so clones, with approximately 86% observed a single time. Sample time point: pretreatment peripheral blood. The material was PBMCs, obtained around atezolizumab (anti-PD-L1) treatment. All receptors come from a man aged 60-69 years with urothelial cancer.

The rearrangement joins TRBV27 to TRBJ2-7, with 10 bases identical to TRBD2. V lost 2 bases and J lost 3; bases outside the gene matches: 10. The CDR3 runs 17 residues. Germline V gene sequence: CDR1 MNHEY, CDR2 SMNVEV (reference sequence). CDR3 in amino acids: CASSLRSSGSRNYEQYF. Here the CDR3 DNA reads TGTGCCAGCAGTTTAAGGTCTAGCGGGAGCCGAAACTACGAGCAGTACTTC.

This rearrangement joins TRBV30 to TRBJ2-3; 9 bases line up with TRBD2. V shed 4 bases and J 9 bases; nucleotides not matched to a gene: 5. The CDR3 is made up of 12 amino acids. CDR1 GTSNPN and CDR2 SVGIG come from the germline V gene (reference sequence). CDR3 region: CAWTRGGGTQYF. The CDR3 DNA reads TGTGCCTGGACTCGCGGGGGGGGAACGCAGTATTTT.

The V call is TRBV29-1, the J call TRBJ1-2; no firm D call. This CDR3 region has 15 residues. From germline, CDR1 is SQVTM and CDR2 ANQGSEA. The V and J ends lost 3 bases and 4 bases respectively, with 18 bases between them. The CDR3 nucleotides read TGCAGCGTTGATCTACCTCGACAAGCAATCTATGGCTACACCTTC. Its protein is CSVDLPRQAIYGYTF.

J is TRBJ1-1 and V is TRBV4-2, with D uncertain. The V and J ends lost 1 base and 1 base respectively, with 19 bases between them. The CDR3 loop spans 18 amino acids. Germline-derived CDR1 and CDR2 are LGHNA and YNFKEQ. For the CDR3, the DNA is TGTGCCAGCAGCCAAGCGGTTAGGAGGCAACGGACGAACACTGAAGCTTTCTTT. Translating it yields CASSQAVRRQRTNTEAFF.

V usage is TRBV19 and J usage is TRBJ1-6; D not certain. Germline CDR1 and CDR2: LNHDA and SQIVND (reference sequence). Trimming stripped 4 bases from V and 1 base from J, with 8 bases between. The CDR3 loop spans 15 amino acids. The CDR3 coding sequence is TGTGCCAGTAGTAAGGGAGGTTCCTATAATTCACCCCTCCACTTT. It yields the protein CASSKGGSYNSPLHF.

The chain is built from TRBV5-4 and TRBJ2-2; no reliable D call. This CDR3 comprises 16 residues. With 5 bases removed from V and 0 bases from J, the gap between germline ends came to 14 bases. Germline CDR1 and CDR2: SGHNT and YYREEE (reference sequence). The CDR3 is CASSLVGGTNTGELFF. The DNA of the CDR3 is TGTGCCAGCAGTCTGGTCGGCGGAACGAACACCGGGGAGCTGTTTTTT.

The chain employs TRBV6-5 and TRBJ2-3, with 9 nucleotides matching TRBD2. V gave up 4 bases and J gave up 4 bases; unmatched junction bases: 9. Per germline, CDR1 MNHEY and CDR2 SVGAGI. The CDR3 sequence is 16 residues long. The CDR3 here is CASSSRWSGGSDTQYF. In DNA form, the CDR3 reads TGTGCCAGCAGTTCTAGGTGGAGCGGGGGGTCAGATACGCAGTATTTT.

This clone came up once. The chain carries TRBV7-2 and TRBJ2-5, with TRBD2 identical over 10 bases. The CDR3 runs 15 residues. V lost 3 bases, J lost 1 base, and 2 bases stayed unmatched. Germline assignment: CDR1 SGHTA and CDR2 FQGNSA. CDR3 loop: CASSFSGGIQETQYF. The CDR3 nucleotides read TGTGCCAGCAGCTTTAGCGGGGGGATCCAAGAGACCCAGTACTTC.

The chain is built from TRBV5-6 and TRBJ2-2; 11 positions match TRBD1. Trimming removed 4 bases from V and 5 bases from J; junction bases left unmatched: 13. This CDR3 comprises 18 residues. Looked up from germline, CDR1 is SGHDT and CDR2 is YYEEEE. CDR3: CASSVTGTGGYRTGELFF. In DNA, the CDR3 is TGTGCCAGCAGCGTGACCGGGACAGGGGGTTATAGAACCGGGGAGCTGTTTTTT.

This chain's CDR3 is CAWGTGPGGAQYF. In nucleotides, the CDR3 is TGTGCCTGGGGGACAGGGCCCGGGGGAGCCCAGTACTTC. The chain couples TRBV30 to TRBJ2-5; 9 nucleotides align to TRBD1. V lost 5 bases to trimming and J lost 9 bases; unmatched junction nucleotides: 10. The CDR3 length is 13 residues. CDR1 is GTSNPN and CDR2 is SVGIG in the germline V gene (reference sequence).

V usage is TRBV2 and J usage is TRBJ2-7, with 9 bases matching TRBD2. This CDR3 has 13 amino acids. The J segment lost 0 bases and the V segment lost 11 bases, leaving 5 bases of the junction unmatched. Per germline, CDR1 SNHLY and CDR2 FYNNEI. CDR3 nucleotides: TGTGCCGGTAGCGGGAGAGCCTCCTACGAGCAGTACTTC. Protein sequence: CAGSGRASYEQYF.

The chain links TRBV7-2 to TRBJ2-7; D is undetermined. The length of the CDR3 is 14 residues. The germline V and J ends were trimmed by 2 bases and 4 bases, with 12 bases remaining between them. The V gene's germline CDR1 is SGHTA and CDR2 FQGNSA. Written as DNA, the CDR3 is TGTGCCAGCAGCTTATGGAGAGGCGAGTACGAGCAGTACTTC. Its protein is CASSLWRGEYEQYF.

This clone was observed a single time. The genes are TRBV19 and TRBJ1-4; tentatively, D is TRBD1 (6 bases). Trimming stripped 6 bases from V and 0 bases from J, with 11 bases between. This CDR3 has 15 residues. Germline loops: CDR1 LNHDA, CDR2 SQIVND (reference sequence). The CDR3 reads CASRDRGSTNEKLFF. In DNA, the CDR3 is TGTGCCAGTAGGGACAGAGGCTCAACTAATGAAAAACTGTTTTTT.

The genes are TRBV10-1 and TRBJ2-1; TRBD2 matches 9 bases. The germline V gene encodes CDR1 WNHNN and CDR2 SYGVQD (reference sequence). V trimming: 0 bases; J trimming: 8 bases; junction bases outside the gene matches: 5. The CDR3 totals 15 residues. CDR3 sequence reads: CASSESGGRDYEQFF. DNA of the CDR3: TGCGCCAGCAGTGAGTCGGGCGGGAGGGATTATGAGCAGTTCTTC.

This rearrangement joins TRBV19 to TRBJ2-3, with D maybe TRBD1 (5 bases). Germline lookup yields CDR1 LNHDA and CDR2 SQIVND (reference sequence). Trimming shortened V by 7 bases and J by 4 bases, and 12 bases separated the two germline ends. The CDR3 is 13 residues long. CDR3 sequence reads: CASTGPPADTQYF. The DNA of the CDR3 is TGTGCCAGTACAGGGCCCCCTGCAGATACGCAGTATTTT.

This chain links TRBV7-9 with TRBJ2-3, with 9 bases matching TRBD2. Losses at the gene ends were 1 base for V and 3 bases for J; bases not matched to a gene: 5. Germline values: CDR1 SEHNR, CDR2 FQNEAQ (reference sequence). This CDR3 region has 16 residues. The CDR3 coding sequence is TGTGCCAGCAGCTTAGGGGCTAGCGGGATTACAGATACGCAGTATTTT. Protein sequence: CASSLGASGITDTQYF.

This clone appeared a few times. The chain couples TRBV7-9 to TRBJ2-2, with 7 bases matching TRBD1. V lost 10 bases and J lost 5; bases outside the gene matches: 10. The length of the CDR3 is 14 residues. Germline loops: CDR1 SEHNR, CDR2 FQNEAQ (reference sequence). Here the CDR3 DNA reads TGTGCCACTGATTCGACAGGGCGGACCGGGGAGCTGTTTTTT. Amino acid sequence: CATDSTGRTGELFF.

The gene calls are TRBV6-1 and TRBJ1-2; TRBD1 aligns across 7 bases. CDR3 size: 15 residues. The V gene end was trimmed by 4 bases and the J gene end by 0 bases; junction bases not matched to a gene: 5. CDR1 and CDR2 (germline): MNHNS, SASEGT. CDR3 in amino acids: CASSGGTESNYGYTF. CDR3 in DNA: TGTGCCAGCAGTGGAGGGACAGAATCTAACTATGGCTACACCTTC.

The count of this clone is one. The chain links TRBV6-1 to TRBJ1-6, with 10 bases lining up with TRBD1. This CDR3 region has 15 residues. V lost 7 bases to trimming and J lost 6 bases; unmatched junction nucleotides: 6. Germline lookup yields CDR1 MNHNS and CDR2 SASEGT. CDR3 amino acids: CASIIGTGVNSPLHF. The DNA for the CDR3 is TGTGCCAGCATTATAGGGACAGGGGTTAATTCACCCCTCCACTTT.

This chain links TRBV9 with TRBJ2-2; D call uncertain. V dropped 1 base and J dropped 4 bases, with 5 bases sitting between them. The CDR3 runs 13 residues. Germline CDR1 reads SGDLS; CDR2 reads YYNGEE. DNA for the CDR3: TGTGCCAGCAGCGTACAGTCCACCGGGGAGCTGTTTTTT. It is translated as CASSVQSTGELFF. Full variable domain (missing parts from reference TRBV9 and TRBJ2-2): DSGVTQTPKHLITATGQRVTLRCSPRSGDLSVYWYQQSLDQGLQFLIQYYNGEERAKGNILERFSAQQFPDLHSELNLSSLELGDSALYFCASSVQSTGELFFGEGSRLTVL.

The chain recombines TRBV6-1 with TRBJ2-7; 7 bases agree with TRBD1. The CDR3 length is 14 residues. The germline gives CDR1 MNHNS, CDR2 SASEGT. Trimming at V came to 7 bases and at J to 4 bases, leaving 10 bases not matched to a gene. CDR3 protein: CASTVEGTEYEQYF. CDR3 nucleotides: TGTGCCAGCACCGTAGAGGGGACAGAGTACGAGCAGTACTTC.